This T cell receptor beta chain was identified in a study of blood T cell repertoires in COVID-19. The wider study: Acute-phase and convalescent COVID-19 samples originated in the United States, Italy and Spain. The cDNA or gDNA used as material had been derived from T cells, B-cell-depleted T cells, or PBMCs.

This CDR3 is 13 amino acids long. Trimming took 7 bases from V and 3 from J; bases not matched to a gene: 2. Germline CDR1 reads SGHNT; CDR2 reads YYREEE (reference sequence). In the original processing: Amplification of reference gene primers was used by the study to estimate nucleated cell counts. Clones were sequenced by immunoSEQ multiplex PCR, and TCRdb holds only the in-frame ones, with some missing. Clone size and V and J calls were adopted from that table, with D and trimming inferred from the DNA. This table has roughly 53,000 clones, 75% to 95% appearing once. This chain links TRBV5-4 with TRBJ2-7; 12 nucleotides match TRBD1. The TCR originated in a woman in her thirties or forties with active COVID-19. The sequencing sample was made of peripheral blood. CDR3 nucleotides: TGTGCCAGCGGGACAGGGGGCAGCTACGAGCAGTACTTC. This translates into CASGTGGSYEQYF.